This TCR delta chain was profiled in a study of gamma-delta T cells after stem cell transplantation. J lost 1 base, V lost 2 bases, and 27 bases had no gene match. This CDR3 has 24 amino acids. From germline, CDR1 is TSWWSYY and CDR2 QGS. Note on this clone: The protein given by TCRdb reflects a much larger clone and differs at residue 17 from this DNA's translation, likely from a read error; the protein shown is the DNA's translation.

TCRdb reran clone calling via CATT on the RT-PCR reads. The data hold approximately 500 delta-chain clones, with 15% to 20% observed a single time. Sequenced sample: gamma-delta T cells. The sequence was obtained from a human donor. It is not recorded whose cells these are; they may come from a transplant donor. The chain links TRDV1 to TRDJ2, with 8 bases fitting TRDD2. The CDR3 DNA reads TGTGCTCTTGGGGAAGGTTTGTCTGGTAGGATACTTCCTACCTACCCCGTTTTGACAGCACAACTCTTCTTT. Protein: CALGEGLSGRILPTYPVLTAQLFF.